The entry that follows covers one T cell receptor beta chain sequence. Its antigen remains unidentified. No quality values exist for individual bases; no much larger clone is one base distant. The sample belongs to a study of blood T cell repertoires in COVID-19 (dated by TCRdb to the early 2020s). With regard to the full study: Collaborator samples came from the United States, Italy and Spain and covered acute and convalescent phases of COVID-19. The material from the prospective study consisted of cDNA or gDNA derived from T cells, B-cell-depleted T cells, or PBMCs. Deeply sampled blood TCRbeta repertoires from subjects exposed to, actively infected with, or recovered from COVID-19 were included in the dataset. The repertoires were made available in a free public database intended to serve as a resource for research on the immune response to SARS-CoV-2. The samples were drawn from the first 160 participants of the ongoing ImmuneRACE study and from 1,254 subjects provided by 6 global collaborators. A de-identified subject ID, COVID-19 status, age in years and sex were almost always included in the sample metadata. Where available, HLA class I and class II types were taken from metadata supplied by the sample provider and were not determined by assay-based typing. What the research found in general, with its limitations: The quantity of clinical and demographic metadata differed by source and by participant and was supplied without curation.

At one collaborating source in Seattle, patients were enrolled during active infection and were followed longitudinally through the course of disease. Collaborating institutions collected whole blood in K2EDTA tubes following their own protocols. Collaborator samples were shipped for TCRbeta analysis as frozen whole blood, isolated PBMCs, or DNA extracted from either sample type. TCRbeta CDR3 regions were amplified from genomic DNA by means of the immunoSEQ Assay, a bias-controlled multiplex PCR. The published analysis was carried out like this. Nucleated cell counts per sample were estimated from amplification of reference gene primers within the assay. To quantify the absolute abundance of each unique TCRbeta CDR3 rearrangement, sequence reads were collapsed and filtered. For each sample, productive Simpson clonality was calculated as the square root of Simpson's diversity index over productive rearrangements. TCRdb carries this immuneACCESS record with in-frame sequences only. Its versions omit some clonotypes, under half of them owing to an unresolved V gene in the studies checked, with the rest unexplained. V and J calls and clone size follow that table, whereas D and trimming were derived from the DNA. The sample records about 300,000 clones, just under 90% of which are singletons. The ten largest clones add up to approximately 1.8% of the sample.

This receptor was identified in a woman aged 25 to 45 with COVID-19, enrolled during active disease. Sequenced input: peripheral blood.

For the CDR3, the sequence is CASSTTTGANTGELFF. The sequence in DNA is TGTGCCAGCAGCACCACGACAGGTGCGAACACCGGGGAGCTGTTTTTT. The rearrangement joined TRBV9 to TRBJ2-2, and perhaps TRBD1 as D gene, on 6 matching bases. CDR1 and CDR2 are drawn from the germline V gene: SGDLS, YYNGEE. Trimming costs V 4 bases and J 0 bases, and their ends lie 13 bases apart. Counted from cysteine to phenylalanine, this CDR3 has 16 amino acids. This entry keeps only the CDR3 DNA: 48 bases, framed from base 1. When the CDR3 is completed using the reference TRBV9 and TRBJ2-2 genes on either side, the full variable domain is DSGVTQTPKHLITATGQRVTLRCSPRSGDLSVYWYQQSLDQGLQFLIQYYNGEERAKGNILERFSAQQFPDLHSELNLSSLELGDSALYFCASSTTTGANTGELFFGEGSRLTVL.